Listed here is a single T cell receptor beta chain. This sample is drawn from a study of blood T cell repertoires in COVID-19. Overall study: Samples representing acute and convalescent COVID-19 were sourced from the United States, Italy and Spain.

Cohort 3 donors were reported recovered after two negative PCRs, clearance, or symptom resolution. Sequencing was performed with immunoSEQ multiplex PCR; in TCRdb, only in-frame clones are kept and a portion is missing. The sample has about 170,000 clones; about 88% are singletons. The CDR3 spans 12 residues. Between the trimmed V and J ends, which lost 3 bases and 4 bases, there was a span of 9 bases. CDR1 and CDR2 from the germline V gene are DFQATT and SNEGSKA (reference sequence). The sequence was obtained from a woman younger than 30 who had recovered from COVID-19. The chain links TRBV20-1 to TRBJ2-5; D remains ambiguous. Sequencing used PBMCs or T cells enriched from blood (not recorded which). The CDR3 DNA is TGCAGTGCTAGTTCTTATTCAGAGACCCAGTACTTC. This sequence encodes CSASSYSETQYF.